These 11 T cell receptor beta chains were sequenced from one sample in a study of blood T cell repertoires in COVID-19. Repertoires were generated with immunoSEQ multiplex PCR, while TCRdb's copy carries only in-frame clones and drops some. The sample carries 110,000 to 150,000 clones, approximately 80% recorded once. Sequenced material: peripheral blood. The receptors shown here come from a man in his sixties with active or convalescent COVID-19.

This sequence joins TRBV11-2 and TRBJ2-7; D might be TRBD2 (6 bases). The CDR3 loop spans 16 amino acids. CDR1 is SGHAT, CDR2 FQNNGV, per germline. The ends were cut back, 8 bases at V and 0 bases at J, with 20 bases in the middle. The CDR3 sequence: CASRRAGRARSYEQYF. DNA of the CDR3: TGTGCCAGCCGTAGGGCGGGAAGAGCCCGCTCCTACGAGCAGTACTTC.

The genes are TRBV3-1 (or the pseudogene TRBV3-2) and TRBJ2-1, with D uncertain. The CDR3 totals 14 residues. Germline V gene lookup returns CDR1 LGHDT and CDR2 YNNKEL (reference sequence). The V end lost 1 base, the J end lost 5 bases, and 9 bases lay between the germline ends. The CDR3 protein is CASSQVVQNNEQFF. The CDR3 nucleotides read TGTGCCAGCAGCCAAGTTGTCCAGAACAATGAGCAGTTCTTC.

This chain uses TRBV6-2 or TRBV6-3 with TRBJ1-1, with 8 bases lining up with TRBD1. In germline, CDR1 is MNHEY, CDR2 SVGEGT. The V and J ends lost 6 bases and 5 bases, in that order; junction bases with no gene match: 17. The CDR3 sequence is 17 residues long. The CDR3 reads CASSRTGTGVGQTEAFF. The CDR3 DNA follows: TGTGCCAGCAGCAGGACCGGGACAGGAGTCGGCCAGACTGAAGCTTTCTTT.

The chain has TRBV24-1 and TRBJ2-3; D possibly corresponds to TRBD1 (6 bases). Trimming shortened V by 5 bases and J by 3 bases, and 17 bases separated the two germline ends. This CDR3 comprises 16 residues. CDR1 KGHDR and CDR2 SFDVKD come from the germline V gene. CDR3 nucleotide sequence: TGTGCCACCAGTGCGTATCCAGGGGCCATAACAGATACGCAGTATTTT. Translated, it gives CATSAYPGAITDTQYF.

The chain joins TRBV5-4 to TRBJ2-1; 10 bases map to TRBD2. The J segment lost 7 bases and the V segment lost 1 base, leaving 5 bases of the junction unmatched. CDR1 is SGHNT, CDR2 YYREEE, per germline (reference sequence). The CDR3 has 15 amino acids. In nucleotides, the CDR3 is TGTGCCAGCAGCTTGAGTAGCGGGAGGTTGAATGAGCAGTTCTTC. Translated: CASSLSSGRLNEQFF.

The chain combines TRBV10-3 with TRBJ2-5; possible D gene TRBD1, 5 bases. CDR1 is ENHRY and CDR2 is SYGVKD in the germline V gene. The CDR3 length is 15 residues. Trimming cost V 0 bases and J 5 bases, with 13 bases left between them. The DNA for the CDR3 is TGTGCCATCAGTGAGTCTGGCAGGGTGAGGGAGACCCAGTACTTC. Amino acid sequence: CAISESGRVRETQYF.

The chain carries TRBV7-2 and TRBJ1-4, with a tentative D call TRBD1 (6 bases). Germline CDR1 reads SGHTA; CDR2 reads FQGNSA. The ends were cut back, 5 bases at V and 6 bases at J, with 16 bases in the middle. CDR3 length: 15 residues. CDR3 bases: TGTGCCAGCAGCCTCGGGGGCGGGGGCTATGAAAAACTGTTTTTT. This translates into CASSLGGGGYEKLFF. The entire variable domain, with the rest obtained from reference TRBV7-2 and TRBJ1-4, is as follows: GAGVSQSPSNKVTEKGKDVELRCDPISGHTALYWYRQSLGQGLEFLIYFQGNSAPDKSGLPSDRFSAERTGGSVSTLTIQRTQQEDSAVYLCASSLGGGGYEKLFFGSGTQLSVL.

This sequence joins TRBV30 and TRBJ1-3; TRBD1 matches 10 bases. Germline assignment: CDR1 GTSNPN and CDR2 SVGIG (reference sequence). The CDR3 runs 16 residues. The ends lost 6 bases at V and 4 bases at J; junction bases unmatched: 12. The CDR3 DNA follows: TGTGCCTGTTGGGGACAGGGACAGGGGTACGGAAACACCATATATTTT. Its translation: CACWGQGQGYGNTIYF. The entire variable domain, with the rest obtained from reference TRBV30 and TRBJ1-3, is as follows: SQTIHQWPATLVQPVGSPLSLECTVEGTSNPNLYWYRQAAGRGLQLLFYSVGIGQISSEVPQNLSASRPQDRQFILSSKKLLLSDSGFYLCACWGQGQGYGNTIYFGEGSWLTVV.

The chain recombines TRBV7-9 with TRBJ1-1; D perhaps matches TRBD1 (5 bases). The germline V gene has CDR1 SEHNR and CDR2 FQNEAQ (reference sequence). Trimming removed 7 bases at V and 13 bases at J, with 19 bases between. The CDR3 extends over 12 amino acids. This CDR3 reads CASMSPGVRGFF. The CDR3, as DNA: TGTGCCAGCATGAGTCCGGGGGTTAGGGGTTTCTTT.

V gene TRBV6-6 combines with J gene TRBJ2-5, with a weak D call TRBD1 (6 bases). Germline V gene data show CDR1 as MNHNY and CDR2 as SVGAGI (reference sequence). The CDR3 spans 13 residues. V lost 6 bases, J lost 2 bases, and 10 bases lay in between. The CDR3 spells CASSTTGQETQYF. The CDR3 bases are TGTGCCAGCAGCACGACAGGACAAGAGACCCAGTACTTC.

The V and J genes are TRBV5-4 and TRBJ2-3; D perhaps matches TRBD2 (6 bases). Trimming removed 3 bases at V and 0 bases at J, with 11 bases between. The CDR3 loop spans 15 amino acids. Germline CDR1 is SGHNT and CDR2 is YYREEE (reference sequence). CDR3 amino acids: CASSYPGTSTDTQYF. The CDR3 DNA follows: TGTGCCAGCAGCTATCCCGGGACTAGCACAGATACGCAGTATTTT.